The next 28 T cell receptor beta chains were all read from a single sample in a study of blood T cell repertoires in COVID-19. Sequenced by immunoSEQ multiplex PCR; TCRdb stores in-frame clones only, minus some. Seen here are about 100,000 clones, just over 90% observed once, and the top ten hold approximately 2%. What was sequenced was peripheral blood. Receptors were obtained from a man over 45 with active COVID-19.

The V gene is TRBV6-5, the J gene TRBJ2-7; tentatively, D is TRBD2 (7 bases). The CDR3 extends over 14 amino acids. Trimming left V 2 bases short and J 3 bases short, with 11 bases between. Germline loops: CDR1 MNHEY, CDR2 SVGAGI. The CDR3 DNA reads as TGTGCCAGCAGTTACGGGGGGGCCAGCTACGAGCAGTACTTC. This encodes CASSYGGASYEQYF.

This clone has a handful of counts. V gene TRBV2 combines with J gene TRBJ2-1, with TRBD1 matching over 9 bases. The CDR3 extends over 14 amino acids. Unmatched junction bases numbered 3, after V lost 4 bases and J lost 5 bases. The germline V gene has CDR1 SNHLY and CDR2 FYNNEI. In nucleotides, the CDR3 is TGTGCCAGCAGTGCCGGGACAGGGCACAATGAGCAGTTCTTC. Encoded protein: CASSAGTGHNEQFF.

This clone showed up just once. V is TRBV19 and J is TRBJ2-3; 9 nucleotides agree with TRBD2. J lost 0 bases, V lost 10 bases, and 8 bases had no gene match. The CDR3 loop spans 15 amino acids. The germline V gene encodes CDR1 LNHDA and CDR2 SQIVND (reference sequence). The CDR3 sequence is CATASGALSTDTQYF. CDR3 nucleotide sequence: TGTGCCACCGCTAGCGGGGCACTTAGCACAGATACGCAGTATTTT.

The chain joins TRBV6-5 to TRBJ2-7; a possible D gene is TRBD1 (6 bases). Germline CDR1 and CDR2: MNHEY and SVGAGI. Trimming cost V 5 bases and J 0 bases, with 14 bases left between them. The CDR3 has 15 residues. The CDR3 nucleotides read TGTGCCAGCAGTACCGGGACATACAGCTCCTACGAGCAGTACTTC. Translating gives CASSTGTYSSYEQYF.

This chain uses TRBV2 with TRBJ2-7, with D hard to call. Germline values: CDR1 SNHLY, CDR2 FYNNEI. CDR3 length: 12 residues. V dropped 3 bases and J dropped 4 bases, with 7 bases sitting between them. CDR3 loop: CASSEFPYEQYV. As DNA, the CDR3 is TGTGCCAGCAGTGAGTTCCCGTACGAGCAGTACGTC.

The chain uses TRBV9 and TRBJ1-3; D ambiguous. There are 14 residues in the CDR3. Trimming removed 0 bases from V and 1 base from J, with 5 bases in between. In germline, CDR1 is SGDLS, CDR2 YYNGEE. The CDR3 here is CASSVARSGNTIYF. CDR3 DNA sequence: TGTGCCAGCAGCGTAGCCCGGTCTGGAAACACCATATATTTT.

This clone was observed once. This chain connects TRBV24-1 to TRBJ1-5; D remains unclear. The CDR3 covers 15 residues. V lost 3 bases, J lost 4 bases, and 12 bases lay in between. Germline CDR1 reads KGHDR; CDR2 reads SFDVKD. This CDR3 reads CATSDTEYPNQPQHF. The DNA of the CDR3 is TGTGCCACCAGTGATACGGAGTACCCGAATCAGCCCCAGCATTTT.

This CDR3 reads CASSSGQGNTGELFF. CDR3 bases: TGTGCCAGCAGTTCCGGACAGGGTAACACCGGGGAGCTGTTTTTT. This chain uses TRBV6-2 or TRBV6-3 with TRBJ2-2; 8 bases fit TRBD1. The CDR3 is 15 amino acids. V lost 4 bases and J lost 2; bases outside the gene matches: 3. In germline, CDR1 is MNHEY, CDR2 SVGEGT.

In DNA, the CDR3 is TGCGCCAGCAGCATAGACAGGGCCGCTGGTGGCTACACCTTC. Its translation is CASSIDRAAGGYTF. The rearrangement links TRBV5-1 to TRBJ1-2; 7 bases match TRBD1. The CDR3 length is 14 residues. Germline V lookup: CDR1 SGHRS, CDR2 YFSETQ. Unmatched junction bases numbered 10, after V lost 4 bases and J lost 7 bases.

Here the CDR3 reads CATSDPGTSNEQFF. CDR3 coding DNA: TGTGCCACCAGTGATCCCGGGACTAGCAATGAGCAGTTCTTC. The gene calls are TRBV24-1 and TRBJ2-1; the match to TRBD2 covers 8 bases. Germline V gene data show CDR1 as KGHDR and CDR2 as SFDVKD. The CDR3 has 14 amino acids. V lost 3 bases, J lost 6 bases, and 3 bases stayed unmatched.

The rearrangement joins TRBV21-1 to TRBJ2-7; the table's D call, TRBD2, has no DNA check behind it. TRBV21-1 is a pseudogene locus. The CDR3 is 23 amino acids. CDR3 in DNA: TGTGCCAGCAGCAAATCCGTCCCGGGGTCTTGGACTAGCGGGCACAAACCCTCCTACGAGCAGTACGTC. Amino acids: CASSKSVPGSWTSGHKPSYEQYV.

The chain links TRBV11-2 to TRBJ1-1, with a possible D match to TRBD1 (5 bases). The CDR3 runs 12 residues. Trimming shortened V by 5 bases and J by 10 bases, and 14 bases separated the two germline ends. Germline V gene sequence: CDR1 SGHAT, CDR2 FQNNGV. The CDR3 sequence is CASSPDRRGAFF. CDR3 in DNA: TGTGCCAGCAGCCCAGACAGAAGGGGAGCTTTCTTT.

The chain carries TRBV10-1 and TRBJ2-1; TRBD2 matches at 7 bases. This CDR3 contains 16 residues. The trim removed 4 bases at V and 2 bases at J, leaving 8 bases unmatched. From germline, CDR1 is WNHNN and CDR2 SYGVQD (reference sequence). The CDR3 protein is CASSGPPGGTYNEQFF. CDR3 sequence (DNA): TGCGCCAGCAGTGGACCCCCGGGGGGAACCTACAATGAGCAGTTCTTC.

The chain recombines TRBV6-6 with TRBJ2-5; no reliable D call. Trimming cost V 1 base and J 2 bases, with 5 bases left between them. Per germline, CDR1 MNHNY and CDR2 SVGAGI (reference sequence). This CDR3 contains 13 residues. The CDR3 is CASSYYRQETQYF. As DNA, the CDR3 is TGTGCCAGCAGTTACTACAGACAAGAGACCCAGTACTTC.

The CDR3 DNA sequence: TGTGCCAGCAGCAGACAGGGATTAATCACGGGGGCTTTCTTT. Translating gives CASSRQGLITGAFF. The chain has TRBV5-4 and TRBJ1-1, with 7 bases fitting TRBD1. The V and J ends lost 4 bases and 11 bases, in that order; junction bases with no gene match: 14. The CDR3 sequence is 14 residues long. Germline V gives CDR1 SGHNT, CDR2 YYREEE (reference sequence).

The CDR3: CASSHATGGYQPQHF. As DNA, the CDR3 is TGTGCCAGCAGCCATGCAACGGGGGGATATCAGCCCCAGCATTTT. J is TRBJ1-5 and V is TRBV7-9, with D possibly matching TRBD1 (5 bases). V was pared by 5 bases and J by 5 bases, with 16 bases between. CDR3 length: 15 residues. Germline V lookup: CDR1 SEHNR, CDR2 FQNEAQ (reference sequence).

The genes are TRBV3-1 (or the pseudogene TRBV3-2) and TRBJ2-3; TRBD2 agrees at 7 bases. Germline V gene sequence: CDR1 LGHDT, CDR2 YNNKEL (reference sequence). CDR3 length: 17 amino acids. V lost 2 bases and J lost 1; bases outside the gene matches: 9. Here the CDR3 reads CASSQLGGRSGTDTQYF. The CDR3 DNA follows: TGTGCCAGCAGCCAACTAGGCGGGAGAAGCGGCACAGATACGCAGTATTTT.

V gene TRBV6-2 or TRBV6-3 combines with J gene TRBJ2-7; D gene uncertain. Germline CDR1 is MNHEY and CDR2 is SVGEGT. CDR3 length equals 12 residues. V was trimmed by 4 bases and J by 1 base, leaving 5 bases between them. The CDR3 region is CASSSMSYEQYV. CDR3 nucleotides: TGTGCCAGCAGTTCAATGTCCTACGAGCAGTACGTC.

In nucleotides, the CDR3 is TGTGCCAGCAGCCCGGGAACGTACGGCACTGAAGCTTTCTTT. This codes for CASSPGTYGTEAFF. The chain links TRBV27 to TRBJ1-1; D uncertain. Trimming pared 6 bases from V and 4 bases from J, leaving 15 bases between. The germline CDR1 and CDR2 sequences are MNHEY and SMNVEV (reference sequence). The CDR3 totals 14 residues.

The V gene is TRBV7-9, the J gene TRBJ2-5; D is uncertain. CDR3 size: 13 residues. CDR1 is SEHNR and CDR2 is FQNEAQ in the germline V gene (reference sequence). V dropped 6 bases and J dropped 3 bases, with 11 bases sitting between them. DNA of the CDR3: TGTGCCAGCAGGCGAACAGAAGAAGAGACCCAGTACTTC. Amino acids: CASRRTEEETQYF.

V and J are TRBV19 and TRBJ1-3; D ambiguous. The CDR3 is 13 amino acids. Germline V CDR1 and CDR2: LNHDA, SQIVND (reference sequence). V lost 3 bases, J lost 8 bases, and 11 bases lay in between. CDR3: CASSIQLRDTIYF. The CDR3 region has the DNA TGTGCCAGTAGTATTCAGTTGAGGGACACCATATATTTT.

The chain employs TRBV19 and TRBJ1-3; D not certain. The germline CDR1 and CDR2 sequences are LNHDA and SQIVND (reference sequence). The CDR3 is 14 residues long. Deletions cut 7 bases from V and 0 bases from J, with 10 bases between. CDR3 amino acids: CASTPVYSGNTIYF. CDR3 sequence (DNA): TGTGCCAGTACCCCAGTATACTCTGGAAACACCATATATTTT.

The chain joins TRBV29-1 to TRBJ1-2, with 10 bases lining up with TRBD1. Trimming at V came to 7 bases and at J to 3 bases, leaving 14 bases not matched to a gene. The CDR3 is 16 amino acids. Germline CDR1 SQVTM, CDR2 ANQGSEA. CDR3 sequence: CSASDFGTGAHYGYTF. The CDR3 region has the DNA TGCAGCGCAAGTGATTTCGGGACAGGGGCACACTATGGCTACACCTTC. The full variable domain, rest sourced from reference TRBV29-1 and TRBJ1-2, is SAVISQKPSRDICQRGTSLTIQCQVDSQVTMMFWYRQQPGQSLTLIATANQGSEATYESGFVIDKFPISRPNLTFSTLTVSNMSPEDSSIYLCSASDFGTGAHYGYTFGSGTRLTVV.

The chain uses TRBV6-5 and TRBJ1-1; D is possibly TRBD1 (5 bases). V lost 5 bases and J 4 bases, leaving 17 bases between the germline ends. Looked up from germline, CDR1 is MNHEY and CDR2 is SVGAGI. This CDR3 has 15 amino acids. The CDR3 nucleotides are TGTGCCAGCAGTAATCCGGGACTGCGGGCCACTGAAGCTTTCTTT. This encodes CASSNPGLRATEAFF.

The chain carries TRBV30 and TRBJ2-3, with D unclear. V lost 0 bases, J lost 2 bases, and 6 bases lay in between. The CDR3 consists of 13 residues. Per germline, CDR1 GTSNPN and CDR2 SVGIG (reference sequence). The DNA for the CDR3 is TGTGCCTGGAGTGTCGCTAACACAGATACGCAGTATTTT. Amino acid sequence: CAWSVANTDTQYF.

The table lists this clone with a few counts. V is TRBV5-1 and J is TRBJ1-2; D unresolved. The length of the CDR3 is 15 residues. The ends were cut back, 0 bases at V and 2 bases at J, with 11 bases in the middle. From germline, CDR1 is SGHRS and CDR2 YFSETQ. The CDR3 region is CASSLGDNLNYGYTF. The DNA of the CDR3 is TGCGCCAGCAGCTTGGGAGACAACCTGAACTATGGCTACACCTTC. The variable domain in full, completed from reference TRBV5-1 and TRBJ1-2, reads KAGVTQTPRYLIKTRGQQVTLSCSPISGHRSVSWYQQTPGQGLQFLFEYFSETQRNKGNFPGRFSGRQFSNSRSEMNVSTLELGDSALYLCASSLGDNLNYGYTFGSGTRLTVV.

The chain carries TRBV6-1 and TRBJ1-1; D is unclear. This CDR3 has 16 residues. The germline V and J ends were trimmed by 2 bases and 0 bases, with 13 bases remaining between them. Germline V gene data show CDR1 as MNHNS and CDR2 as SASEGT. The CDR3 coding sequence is TGTGCCAGCAGTGAACCTGTCAGGCAGTTGAACACTGAAGCTTTCTTT. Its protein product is CASSEPVRQLNTEAFF.

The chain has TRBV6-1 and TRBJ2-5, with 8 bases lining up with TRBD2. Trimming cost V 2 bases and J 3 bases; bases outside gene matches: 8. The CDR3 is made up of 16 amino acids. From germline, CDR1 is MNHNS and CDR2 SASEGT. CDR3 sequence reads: CASSELISGAKETQYF. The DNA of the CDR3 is TGTGCCAGCAGTGAACTTATTAGCGGGGCAAAAGAGACCCAGTACTTC.